Listed below are T cell receptor beta chains from one sample, sequenced in a study of cytomegalovirus exposure and HLA in healthy donors. Repertoires were generated with immunoSEQ multiplex PCR, while TCRdb's copy carries only in-frame clones and drops some. The data show 130,000 or so clones, over 70% seen once. The sequenced sample consisted of PBMCs. These TCRs come from a woman aged 18-29 years in good health and CMV-seronegative. Both conserved end residues are part of each CDR3. The D gene is left open where the match is weak. Size is stated for part of the rows, as once, few or many counts, or as a class when the clone is expanded.

NA | TRBJ1-4 | NA | TRBV5-1 | CASSSALGGNEKLFF | TGCGCCAGCAGCTCAGCTCTCGGGGGTAATGAAAAACTGTTTTTT
once | TRBJ2-2 | NA | TRBV18 | CASSVDSNTGELFF | TGTGCCAGCTCAGTTGACAGTAACACCGGGGAGCTGTTTTTT
once | TRBJ2-5 | NA | TRBV5-4 | CASSSWAGRETQYF | TGTGCCAGCAGTTCTTGGGCAGGGAGGGAGACCCAGTACTTC
NA | TRBJ1-1 | NA | TRBV19 | CASLKLAENTEAFF | TGTGCCAGCCTCAAGTTGGCAGAGAACACTGAAGCTTTCTTT
few | TRBJ2-1 | NA | TRBV10-1 | CASSDRAGSPYNEQFF | TGCGCCAGCAGTGATCGGGCGGGCTCACCTTACAATGAGCAGTTCTTC
NA | TRBJ2-1 | TRBD2 | TRBV12-5 | CASGLVGGDEQFF | TGTGCTAGTGGTTTGGTTGGGGGGGATGAGCAGTTCTTC
NA | TRBJ2-1 | TRBD2 | TRBV10-3 | CAISGRNNEQFF | TGTGCCATTAGCGGGCGTAACAATGAGCAGTTCTTC
NA | TRBJ2-2 | TRBD1 | TRBV5-4 | CASSSTGGTFGELFF | TGTGCCAGCAGCTCCACAGGGGGTACCTTCGGGGAGCTGTTTTTT
NA | TRBJ1-2 | NA | TRBV10-3 | CAISARNTQGLGYGYTF | TGTGCCATCAGTGCAAGAAACACACAGGGTCTAGGCTATGGCTACACCTTC
NA | TRBJ2-6 | NA | TRBV6-5 | CASSPTAGANVLTF | TGTGCCAGCAGTCCTACAGCTGGGGCCAACGTCCTGACTTTC
NA | TRBJ2-5 | NA | TRBV19 | CASSSQRQETQYF | TGTGCCAGTAGTAGCCAGCGGCAAGAGACCCAGTACTTC
NA | TRBJ2-1 | NA | TRBV19 | CASSNHLAGNSYNEQFF | TGTGCCAGTAGTAACCATTTAGCCGGGAACTCCTACAATGAGCAGTTCTTC
once | TRBJ1-3 | TRBD1 | TRBV4-1 | CASSLPKHRGTQAIYF | TGCGCCAGCAGCCTTCCAAAGCACAGGGGGACACAAGCCATATATTTT
NA | TRBJ1-1 | TRBD1 | TRBV18 | CASSGTGESEAFF | TGTGCCAGCTCGGGGACAGGGGAATCTGAAGCTTTCTTT
few | TRBJ2-7 | NA | TRBV21-1 | CASSHTGGGGFEQYF | TGTGCCAGCAGTCATACAGGGGGCGGGGGATTCGAGCAGTACTTC
NA | TRBJ2-5 | NA | TRBV5-4 | CASSLQEETQYF | TGTGCCAGCAGCTTACAGGAAGAGACCCAGTACTTC
NA | TRBJ2-1 | TRBD2 | TRBV6-1 | CASTGTSGRWGQFF | TGTGCGAGTACCGGGACTAGCGGCCGTTGGGGGCAGTTCTTC
NA | TRBJ2-7 | NA | TRBV29-1 | CSVEASASYEQYF | TGCAGCGTTGAGGCTAGCGCCTCCTACGAGCAGTACTTC
few | TRBJ2-7 | TRBD1 | TRBV6-1 | CASSSGTGGKYF | TGTGCCAGCAGCTCCGGGACAGGGGGCAAGTACTTC
NA | TRBJ2-7 | NA | TRBV5-4 | CALSSTEDYEQYF | TGTGCCCTAAGTAGTACGGAGGACTACGAGCAGTACTTC
NA | TRBJ2-5 | NA | TRBV5-6 | CASSLWTQETQYF | TGTGCCAGCAGCTTGTGGACACAAGAGACCCAGTACTTC
NA | TRBJ1-3 | NA | TRBV6-6 | CASTGDSGNTIYF | TGTGCCAGCACGGGGGACTCTGGAAACACCATATATTTT
NA | TRBJ1-1 | NA | TRBV13 | CASSIQGTEAFF | TGTGCCAGCAGCATTCAGGGGACTGAAGCTTTCTTT
NA | TRBJ2-1 | TRBD2 | TRBV30 | CAWSVGRTSGINEQFF | TGTGCCTGGAGTGTCGGAAGGACTAGCGGGATTAATGAGCAGTTCTTC
few | TRBJ2-2 | NA | TRBV5-1 | CASSAGQTNTGELFF | TGCGCCAGCAGCGCCGGACAGACGAACACCGGGGAGCTGTTTTTT
NA | TRBJ2-7 | TRBD2 | TRBV27 | CASSRRTSGSAYEQYF | TGTGCCAGCAGCCGGCGGACTAGCGGGAGCGCCTACGAGCAGTACTTC
NA | TRBJ2-1 | TRBD1 | TRBV6-6 | CASTLGTGGFDEQFF | TGTGCCAGCACCCTGGGGACAGGGGGTTTCGATGAGCAGTTCTTC
few | TRBJ1-1 | NA | TRBV10-1 | CASSERQLNTEAFF | TGCGCCAGCAGTGAGCGACAATTGAACACTGAAGCTTTCTTT
NA | TRBJ2-3 | TRBD2 | TRBV19 | CASSPGTRWAQYF | TGTGCCAGTAGTCCTGGGACTAGGTGGGCGCAGTATTTT